This entry features one T cell receptor (beta chain) sequence. TCRdb keeps only in-frame clones here, not all; method: immunoSEQ multiplex PCR. The repertoire holds about 74,000 clones, about 88% seen once, with roughly 3% in the top ten. J gave up 4 bases and V 2 bases, and 12 bases lay outside the gene matches. CDR1 SGHRS and CDR2 YFSETQ come from the germline V gene. This CDR3 region has 17 residues. The source of the sample is a study of blood T cell repertoires in COVID-19. Sequences were obtained from peripheral blood. This chain connects TRBV5-1 to TRBJ1-3, with 7 bases fitting TRBD1. This receptor was identified in a man in his 70s with active or convalescent COVID-19. The CDR3 DNA reads TGCGCCAGCAGCTTAAACCAAGGGGGCGCCGCCGGAAACACCATATATTTT. It encodes CASSLNQGGAAGNTIYF.